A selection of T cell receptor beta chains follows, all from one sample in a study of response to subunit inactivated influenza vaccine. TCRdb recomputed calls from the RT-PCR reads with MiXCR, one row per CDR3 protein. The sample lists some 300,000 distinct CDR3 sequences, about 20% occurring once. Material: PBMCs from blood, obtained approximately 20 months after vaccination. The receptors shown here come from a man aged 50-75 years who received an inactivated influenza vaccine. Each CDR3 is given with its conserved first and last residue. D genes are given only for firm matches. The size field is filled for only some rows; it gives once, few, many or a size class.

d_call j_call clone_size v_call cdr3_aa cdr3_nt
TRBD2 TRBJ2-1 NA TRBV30 CAWSVLSSGGNEQFF TGTGCCTGGAGTGTTCTGTCTAGCGGGGGCAATGAGCAGTTCTTC
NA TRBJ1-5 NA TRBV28 CASSFNQGPGNSNQPQHF TGTGCCAGCAGTTTTAACCAGGGGCCGGGGAATAGCAATCAGCCCCAGCATTTT
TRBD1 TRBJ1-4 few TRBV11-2 CASSFSTGRNEKLFF TGTGCCAGCAGCTTTTCGACAGGGAGAAATGAAAAACTGTTTTTT
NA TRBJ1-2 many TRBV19 CATPTRDGYTF TGTGCCACCCCAACCAGGGATGGCTACACCTTC
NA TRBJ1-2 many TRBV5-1 CASSLGRGAGEYGYTF TGCGCCAGCAGCCTCGGCCGGGGGGCCGGGGAGTATGGCTACACCTTC
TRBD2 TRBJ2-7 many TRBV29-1 CSVGSSGRANEQYF TGCAGCGTTGGCTCGAGCGGGAGGGCCAACGAGCAGTACTTC
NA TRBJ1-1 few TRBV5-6 CASSFGTAEAFF TGTGCCAGCAGCTTCGGAACGGCTGAAGCTTTCTTT
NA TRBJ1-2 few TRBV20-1 CSANPTGSYGYTF TGCAGTGCTAATCCTACAGGATCCTATGGCTACACCTTC
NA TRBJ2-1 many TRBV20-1 CSAPRLVGNEQFF TGCAGTGCTCCACGATTAGTAGGCAATGAGCAGTTCTTC
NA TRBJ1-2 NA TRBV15 CATSRDLNYGYTF TGTGCCACCAGCAGAGATCTTAACTATGGCTACACCTTC